This paragraph reports one T cell receptor (beta chain). Antigen unknown. The germline V gene encodes CDR1 GTSNPN and CDR2 SVGIG (reference sequence). V lost 4 bases and J lost 0, with 0 bases in between. The CDR3 is 10 amino acids. Sequenced by immunoSEQ multiplex PCR; TCRdb stores in-frame clones only, minus some. Counted here are a few million clones, approximately 90% occurring once; the ten biggest clones make up about 0.13%. The source of the sample is a study of shared clonotypes between healthy human individuals. Findings and limits, study-wide: Even with large depth, rarefaction showed that sorted-subset sequencing was incomplete.

Every contributor of samples was a Caucasian grown-up residing in Nashville, Tennessee. The receptor comes from a man aged 18 to 30 in good health. The gene calls are TRBV30 and TRBJ2-5, with unresolved D. Sequences were obtained from naive CD4+ T cells sorted from blood. Indicated subset: CD45RA+ positively selected. The CDR3 region has the DNA TGTGCCTGGAACCAAGAGACCCAGTACTTC. This gives the protein CAWNQETQYF.